These T cell receptor beta chains were read from a single sample in a study of blood T cell repertoires in COVID-19. Sequencing used immunoSEQ multiplex PCR; TCRdb keeps in-frame clones, though not all of them. The table records around 190,000 clones, roughly 90% of them present only once. The sample consisted of peripheral blood. Source of these receptors: a man younger than 35 with active or convalescent COVID-19. The CDR3 runs from the conserved cysteine through the conserved F or W. D genes are given only for firm matches. Expanded clones get a size class; other rows say once, few or many, or leave the size out.

TRBJ1-2 | . | once | TRBV28 | TGTGCCAGCAGTCCTTACGGGAACTATGGCTACACCTTC | CASSPYGNYGYTF
TRBJ1-6 | . | . | TRBV30 | TGTGCCTGGAGAACAGGTGGGAATTCACCCCTCCACTTT | CAWRTGGNSPLHF
TRBJ2-3 | TRBD1 | . | TRBV11-2 | TGTGCCAGCAGCTTACCCCTGGACAGGATTAGCACAGATACGCAGTATTTT | CASSLPLDRISTDTQYF
TRBJ1-3 | TRBD1 | . | TRBV14 | TGTGCCAGCAGCGAGGGACAGGGGGGATTTTTGGCTGGAAACACCATATATTTT | CASSEGQGGFLAGNTIYF
TRBJ2-1 | TRBD2 | . | TRBV7-3 | TGTGCCAGCAGCACGAGCGGGGAACTATACAATGAGCAGTTCTTC | CASSTSGELYNEQFF
TRBJ1-5 | . | few | TRBV7-8 | TGTGCCAGCAGCTTCGGTGGACAGTATAGCAATCAGCCCCAGCATTTT | CASSFGGQYSNQPQHF
TRBJ2-5 | . | . | TRBV19 | TGTGCCAGTAGGCAAGCGGGAGAGACCCAGTACTTC | CASRQAGETQYF
TRBJ2-1 | TRBD2 | . | TRBV2 | TGTGCCAGCCGCGAGGAGCGGGGATACAATGAGCAGTTCTTC | CASREERGYNEQFF
TRBJ1-1 | . | . | TRBV30 | TGTGCCTGGAGCGACGACAGTCTCACTGAAGCTTTCTTT | CAWSDDSLTEAFF
TRBJ1-2 | TRBD1 | . | TRBV13 | TGTGCCAGCAGCTCAATGGACAGGGCCTCTGGCTACACCTTC | CASSSMDRASGYTF
TRBJ2-1 | TRBD2 | few | TRBV3-1/TRBV3-2 | TGTGCCAGCAGCCTCAATTCTCGGCGCGGGGGGGAGAGCTCCTACAATGAGCAGTTCTTC | CASSLNSRRGGESSYNEQFF
TRBJ1-4 | . | . | TRBV25-1 | TGTGCCAGCAGTGTTTGGGGCCGAACTAATGAAAAACTGTTTTTT | CASSVWGRTNEKLFF
TRBJ1-2 | . | . | TRBV19 | TGTGCCAGTAGTAGAGGGAACTCCTATGGCTACACCTTC | CASSRGNSYGYTF
TRBJ1-6 | TRBD1 | once | TRBV28 | TGTGCCACCACAGACAGGGCAAATCCCTATAATTCACCCCTCCACTTT | CATTDRANPYNSPLHF
TRBJ1-4 | TRBD1 | . | TRBV2 | TGTGCCAGCAGTCCGGGACAGGGGAATGAAAAACTGTTTTTT | CASSPGQGNEKLFF
TRBJ2-1 | TRBD2 | . | TRBV10-2 | TGCGCCAGCATCGAAAGCGGGAGCGGTAATGAGCAGTTCTTC | CASIESGSGNEQFF
TRBJ2-3 | TRBD2 | . | TRBV11-2 | TGTGCCAGCAGCCTGACTAGCGGGGTTGCCACAGATACGCAGTATTTT | CASSLTSGVATDTQYF
TRBJ2-3 | . | . | TRBV9 | TGTGCCAGCAGCGTAGCCCCGGGGGATACGCAGTATTTT | CASSVAPGDTQYF
TRBJ1-6 | . | . | TRBV6-2/TRBV6-3 | TGTGCCAGCAGTCGCCGGACACCCCTGACTAATTCACCCCTCCACTTT | CASSRRTPLTNSPLHF
TRBJ1-5 | . | . | TRBV12-5 | TGTGCTAGTGGTTTGGCACTCAAACAGCCCCAGCATTTT | CASGLALKQPQHF
TRBJ1-1 | . | . | TRBV10-3 | TGTGCCATCAGTGCAACAGGGACGAGTGAAGCTTTCTTT | CAISATGTSEAFF
TRBJ1-1 | . | . | TRBV5-1 | TGCGCCAGCAGCTGGGGGCAGGGAGACACTGAAGCTTTCTTT | CASSWGQGDTEAFF
TRBJ2-1 | TRBD1 | . | TRBV5-1 | TGCGCCAGCAGCGCCGGACAGGCTTACTACAATGAGCAGTTCTTC | CASSAGQAYYNEQFF
TRBJ1-3 | . | . | TRBV19 | TGTGCCAGTAGGAAAGCGAGCTCTGGAAACACCATATATTTT | CASRKASSGNTIYF
TRBJ2-5 | . | . | TRBV11-2 | TGTGCCAGCAGCTTAGGTCGGGGGGCAAAGACCCAGTACTTC | CASSLGRGAKTQYF
TRBJ1-2 | . | . | TRBV5-1 | TGCGCCAGCAGCTTGGATTTGGCAGGGGTGGACTATGGCTACACCTTC | CASSLDLAGVDYGYTF
TRBJ2-5 | TRBD1 | . | TRBV11-2 | TGTGCCAGCAGCCTTACGACAGACAGGGCTCGGGAGACCCAGTACTTC | CASSLTTDRARETQYF